One sample yielded the 2 T cell receptor beta chains listed below, sequenced in a study of blood T cell repertoires in COVID-19. Assay used: immunoSEQ multiplex PCR; TCRdb lists only in-frame clones, some missing. The sample has 170,000 or so clones, almost 85% seen once. The sequenced material came from peripheral blood. The receptor source for this set is a man younger than 30 with active or convalescent COVID-19.

V and J are TRBV5-8 and TRBJ1-1, with 7 positions matching TRBD1. V was clipped by 1 base and J by 2 bases; unmatched bases: 14. Germline lookup yields CDR1 SGHTS and CDR2 YDEGEE. The CDR3 runs to 18 residues. The CDR3 DNA reads as TGTGCCAGCAGCTTGTTACAGGGGAGGCGCGGTTCCAACACTGAAGCTTTCTTT. Residues: CASSLLQGRRGSNTEAFF.

This rearrangement joins TRBV2 to TRBJ2-3, with D unclear. Per germline, CDR1 SNHLY and CDR2 FYNNEI. Trimming removed 5 bases at V and 0 bases at J, with 18 bases between. This CDR3 has 17 residues. CDR3 nucleotide sequence: TGTGCCAGCAGTCTAGACCGTAGACTGGGTAGCACAGATACGCAGTATTTT. As protein: CASSLDRRLGSTDTQYF.